This TCR beta chain appears in the sequencing data of a study of T cells in Graves' hyperthyroidism and ophthalmopathy. The CDR3 regions of TCR beta were amplified from RNA transcripts. With the HTBI primer set, the TCR CDR3 went through a first round of RT-PCR. TCRdb processed the multiplex PCR reads anew with MiXCR; each CDR3 protein has one entry. Of approximately 370,000 distinct CDR3 sequences in the sample, under 15% were seen once. This clonotype was seen a few times. Its antigen is currently unknown. The source of the PBMCs was about 10 ml of fresh peripheral blood. The trim removed 6 bases at V and 0 bases at J, leaving 7 bases unmatched. CDR3 length: 16 amino acids. General study findings and limits: Most thyroid-expanded clonotypes above 0.001 were also found in blood.

This clonotype was obtained from a woman in her twenties or thirties with Graves' hyperthyroidism. J is TRBJ2-2 and V is TRBV12-3 or TRBV12-4; 7 bases fit TRBD1. Sequenced material: blood. CDR3 amino acids: CASSPDRSPNTGELFF. The CDR3 DNA reads as TGTGCCAGCAGCCCGGACAGGAGCCCGAACACCGGGGAGCTGTTTTTT.